These T cell receptor beta chains were read from a single sample in a study of a mutant IDH1 vaccine in newly diagnosed glioma. These receptors are not linked to any known antigen. Libraries were prepared by immunoSEQ multiplex PCR; TCRdb keeps only in-frame clonotypes and omits some of them. The sample contains about 66,000 clones, roughly 74% of which appear only once. The source material was PBMCs, sampled from a glioma patient whose treatment included an IDH1 peptide vaccine. All receptors come from a man in his fifties or sixties with glioma. Both conserved end residues are part of each CDR3.

V	J	CDR3
TRBV25-1	TRBJ1-1	CASSPMGQGARAFF
TRBV5-1	TRBJ2-5	CASSLTGPPGETQYF
TRBV6-5	TRBJ1-1	CASRRQGVTEAFF
TRBV5-6	TRBJ2-2	CASSPLKANTGELFF
TRBV5-1	TRBJ2-3	CASSETGVDTQYF
TRBV18	TRBJ2-6	CASSPYYDNSGANVLTF
TRBV6-5	TRBJ2-1	CASYDVGYNEQFF
TRBV2	TRBJ1-5	CASRDPAVGQPQHF
TRBV6-1	TRBJ2-5	CASSELLWGGEETQYF
TRBV7-2	TRBJ1-4	CASSLGPTNEKLFF
TRBV10-3	TRBJ1-1	CAISESSSSTEAFF
TRBV30	TRBJ1-1	CAWSVGTGASGTEAFF
TRBV5-6	TRBJ1-2	CASSFPGYGYTF
TRBV19	TRBJ1-3	CASTHVRNTIYF
TRBV9	TRBJ2-3	CASSVARDTDTQYF
TRBV2	TRBJ2-7	CASSGQGAYEQYF
TRBV6-6	TRBJ1-1	CASRDRGSSTEAFF
TRBV30	TRBJ2-5	CAWSPGAGGQETQYF
TRBV5-4	TRBJ2-7	CASSPEGDYEQYF
TRBV5-1	TRBJ2-7	CASSTSGTGEYEQYF
TRBV7-8	TRBJ2-1	CASSLLFLGGDNEQFF
TRBV29-1	TRBJ1-1	CSVDQGIGTEAFF
TRBV5-1	TRBJ2-2	CASRGLAGGQNTGELFF
TRBV5-6	TRBJ1-2	CASSLGRSFEVSNYGYTF
TRBV10-2	TRBJ1-2	CASSEPGGGGYTF
TRBV19	TRBJ2-1	CATTGALNEQFF
TRBV10-3	TRBJ1-2	CAISGGRGTSYGYTF
TRBV9	TRBJ1-2	CASSTRTASSGYTF
TRBV7-2	TRBJ2-6	CASSFDLSSGANVLTF
TRBV4-2	TRBJ1-6	CASSHISYNSPLHF
TRBV27	TRBJ2-1	CASSPKQGDEQFF
TRBV29-1	TRBJ1-1	CSAQGLTEAFF
TRBV5-8	TRBJ2-5	CASSPTGGAQETQYF